Each of the 26 T cell receptor beta chains below was sequenced from the same sample in a study of blood T cell repertoires in COVID-19. Method: immunoSEQ multiplex PCR; TCRdb's copy keeps in-frame clones and lacks some. The sample has tens of thousands of clones, around three quarters seen once; the top ten hold around 7%. Sequencing used peripheral blood. These receptors originate from a man between 65 and 79 years old with acute or convalescent COVID-19.

The CDR3 nucleotides are TGCGCCAGCAGCATAGAGCCAGGGTTCTACAATGAGCAGTTCTTC. Amino acids: CASSIEPGFYNEQFF. The chain couples TRBV5-1 to TRBJ2-1; tentatively, D is TRBD1 (5 bases). CDR1 and CDR2 (germline): SGHRS, YFSETQ. V lost 4 bases and J lost 3, with 14 bases in between. CDR3 length: 15 amino acids. Full variable domain (missing parts from reference TRBV5-1 and TRBJ2-1): KAGVTQTPRYLIKTRGQQVTLSCSPISGHRSVSWYQQTPGQGLQFLFEYFSETQRNKGNFPGRFSGRQFSNSRSEMNVSTLELGDSALYLCASSIEPGFYNEQFFGPGTRLTVL.

The chain recombines TRBV6-1 with TRBJ2-1; 8 bases map to TRBD2. Trimming cost V 1 base and J 4 bases; bases outside gene matches: 6. This CDR3 spans 16 amino acids. Germline V gives CDR1 MNHNS, CDR2 SASEGT. CDR3: CASSEGSGGYYNEQFF. CDR3 in DNA: TGTGCCAGCAGTGAAGGCTCGGGGGGGTATTACAATGAGCAGTTCTTC.

The gene calls are TRBV2 and TRBJ1-5; D perhaps matches TRBD1 (5 bases). Between the trimmed V and J ends, which lost 1 base and 6 bases, there was a span of 7 bases. The CDR3 is 13 residues long. Germline V lookup: CDR1 SNHLY, CDR2 FYNNEI. The DNA for the CDR3 is TGTGCCAGCAGTGAAGTGGGGGGTCAGCCCCAGCATTTT. It translates to CASSEVGGQPQHF.

This chain uses TRBV7-8 with TRBJ2-3, with 8 bases aligning to TRBD2. The CDR3 runs 16 residues. With V trimmed by 5 bases and J by 2 bases, 9 bases remained unmatched. CDR1 and CDR2 from the germline V gene are SGHVS and FQNEAQ. The CDR3 sequence: CASSRSGRESTDTQYF. For the CDR3, the DNA is TGTGCCAGCAGCAGAAGCGGGAGAGAGTCCACAGATACGCAGTATTTT.

This clone occurred a few times. V gene TRBV11-2 combines with J gene TRBJ1-5; D might be TRBD1 (5 bases). This CDR3 comprises 18 residues. The ends were cut back, 4 bases at V and 6 bases at J, with 25 bases in the middle. The germline V gene has CDR1 SGHAT and CDR2 FQNNGV. CDR3 amino acids: CASSSGPLTVFTGQPQHF. DNA for the CDR3: TGTGCCAGCAGCTCGGGTCCCCTGACAGTTTTTACTGGTCAGCCCCAGCATTTT.

The chain links TRBV28 to TRBJ2-5; D might be TRBD1 (5 bases). The CDR3 covers 12 residues. Trimming removed 8 bases from V and 1 base from J, with 8 bases in between. Germline-derived CDR1 and CDR2 are MDHEN and SYDVKM. CDR3 DNA sequence: TGTGCCAGCGTTGACAGCCAAGAGACCCAGTACTTC. This codes for CASVDSQETQYF.

A single count supports this clone. This sequence joins TRBV6-1 and TRBJ1-1, with D unclear. The V and J ends lost 2 bases and 2 bases respectively, with 15 bases between them. Germline CDR1 and CDR2: MNHNS and SASEGT. This CDR3 has 16 amino acids. DNA of the CDR3: TGTGCCAGCAGTGAACGGGAAGCAGATTCCAACACTGAAGCTTTCTTT. It yields the protein CASSEREADSNTEAFF.

V is TRBV4-1 and J is TRBJ1-2; D gene ambiguous. Per the germline V gene, CDR1 is MGHRA and CDR2 is YSYEKL. Trimming removed 0 bases at V and 4 bases at J, with 21 bases between. CDR3 length equals 18 residues. The CDR3 coding sequence is TGCGCCAGCAGCCAAGAACCCCATACCGGAACGATAGCCTATGGCTACACCTTC. Translated, it gives CASSQEPHTGTIAYGYTF.

To note about this clone: A junction boundary mismatches the germline segment, possibly from a read error. CDR3 loop: CASGVGTRERF. CDR3 coding DNA: TGTGCCAGCGGGGTGGGTACACGGGAGCGATTT. V is TRBV2 and J is TRBJ1-6; D not resolved. CDR1 is SNHLY, CDR2 FYNNEI, per germline. This CDR3 is 11 amino acids long.

In this sample, this clone turned up a few times. V usage is TRBV28 and J usage is TRBJ2-5, with 8 nucleotides matching TRBD1. This CDR3 has 14 residues. The V gene's germline CDR1 is MDHEN and CDR2 SYDVKM. V shed 4 bases, J shed 5 bases, and the junction held 6 bases outside the gene matches. CDR3 sequence: CASSSLTGEETQYF. The CDR3, as DNA: TGTGCCAGCAGTTCCCTGACAGGGGAGGAGACCCAGTACTTC.

V is TRBV19 and J is TRBJ2-3; 8 bases fit TRBD2. The CDR3 is made up of 17 amino acids. Germline V gives CDR1 LNHDA, CDR2 SQIVND (reference sequence). Trimming took 5 bases from V and 0 from J; bases not matched to a gene: 10. Written as DNA, the CDR3 is TGTGCCAGTAGTCTATCGTTAGCGGGGCGTAGCACAGATACGCAGTATTTT. Translating gives CASSLSLAGRSTDTQYF.

The chain links TRBV15 to TRBJ1-5; possible D gene TRBD1, 5 bases. V shed 0 bases and J shed 4 bases, with 13 bases lying between them. Germline CDR1 LNHNV, CDR2 YYDKDF (reference sequence). The length of the CDR3 is 16 residues. The chain's CDR3 is CATSRDNNRRNQPQHF. DNA of the CDR3: TGTGCCACCAGCAGAGATAATAACAGGCGTAATCAGCCCCAGCATTTT.

This clone was counted only a few times. This sequence joins TRBV3-1 (or the pseudogene TRBV3-2) and TRBJ1-2; 9 nucleotides line up with TRBD1. V lost 0 bases, J lost 5 bases, and 4 bases stayed unmatched. This CDR3 spans 15 amino acids. CDR1 and CDR2 from the germline V gene are LGHDT and YNNKEL (reference sequence). The CDR3 is CASSQDGQGKYGYTF. The DNA of the CDR3 is TGTGCCAGCAGCCAAGATGGACAGGGGAAATATGGCTACACCTTC.

The chain recombines TRBV20-1 with TRBJ2-5, with D unresolved. The V end lost 6 bases, the J end lost 5 bases, and 7 bases lay between the germline ends. The germline V gene has CDR1 DFQATT and CDR2 SNEGSKA (reference sequence). CDR3 length: 10 amino acids. CDR3 coding DNA: TGCAGTGCAGTGAGTGAGACCCAGTACTTC. Translating gives CSAVSETQYF.

This clone was counted only a few times. This sequence joins TRBV7-9 and TRBJ1-3; TRBD1 matches at 9 bases. CDR3 length equals 16 residues. V gave up 2 bases and J gave up 2 bases; unmatched junction bases: 4. Germline-derived CDR1 and CDR2 are SEHNR and FQNEAQ (reference sequence). The CDR3 bases are TGTGCCAGCAGCTTAAGTCGGGACAGGGCTGGAAACACCATATATTTT. It encodes CASSLSRDRAGNTIYF.

The rearrangement links TRBV28 to TRBJ2-3; 9 bases fit TRBD1. The germline V gene has CDR1 MDHEN and CDR2 SYDVKM. With 4 bases clipped from V and 5 bases from J, the junction kept 4 bases outside the gene matches. The CDR3 is 14 residues long. The CDR3, as DNA: TGTGCCAGCAGTTGGACAGGGGCCGGAGATACGCAGTATTTT. As protein: CASSWTGAGDTQYF.

This clone appeared a few times. The chain combines TRBV5-6 with TRBJ2-7; possible D gene TRBD1, 6 bases. Germline loops: CDR1 SGHDT, CDR2 YYEEEE. The V end was cut by 3 bases, the J end by 2 bases, with 18 bases between. The CDR3 is 16 residues long. CDR3 loop: CASSSIGAEGAYEQYF. The CDR3 nucleotides read TGTGCCAGCAGCTCCATTGGGGCTGAGGGGGCCTACGAGCAGTACTTC.

This clone was recorded at least ten times. V is TRBV19 and J is TRBJ1-4, with D tentatively TRBD1 (5 bases). The CDR3 consists of 14 residues. Trimming pared 5 bases from V and 7 bases from J, leaving 14 bases between. CDR1 is LNHDA and CDR2 is SQIVND in the germline V gene (reference sequence). The CDR3 loop reads CASSGQGSSEKLFF. CDR3 nucleotides: TGTGCCAGTAGTGGGCAGGGATCTAGTGAAAAACTGTTTTTT.

V usage is TRBV28 and J usage is TRBJ1-6; 9 bases are shared with TRBD1. The CDR3 has 15 amino acids. With V trimmed by 6 bases and J by 10 bases, 10 bases remained unmatched. Germline V gene sequence: CDR1 MDHEN, CDR2 SYDVKM. In DNA form, the CDR3 reads TGTGCCAGCAGGACCTCACAGGGGGCGTCGTCACCCCTCCACTTT. It codes for CASRTSQGASSPLHF.

Here the CDR3 reads CASRTGTGGSGYTF. DNA for the CDR3: TGCGCCAGCCGAACCGGGACAGGGGGCTCTGGCTACACCTTC. The gene calls are TRBV5-1 and TRBJ1-2, with 12 bases aligning to TRBD1. The germline CDR1 and CDR2 sequences are SGHRS and YFSETQ. The CDR3 runs to 14 residues. V was clipped by 7 bases and J by 7 bases; unmatched bases: 8.

V gene TRBV6-6 combines with J gene TRBJ1-2; D remains ambiguous. V lost 0 bases and J 9 bases, leaving 20 bases between the germline ends. This CDR3 spans 16 amino acids. Germline V lookup: CDR1 MNHNY, CDR2 SVGAGI (reference sequence). The chain's CDR3 is CASSYSIKGGKARYTF. The CDR3 DNA sequence: TGTGCCAGCAGTTACTCGATCAAGGGAGGCAAGGCCCGCTACACCTTC.

V is TRBV4-1 and J is TRBJ2-2; 9 bases match TRBD1. CDR3 length: 15 amino acids. The V segment lost 1 base and the J segment 4 bases; nucleotides outside the gene matches: 1. Germline assignment: CDR1 MGHRA and CDR2 YSYEKL. The CDR3 DNA follows: TGCGCCAGCAGCCAAGCGGGACAGGGCACCGGGGAGCTGTTTTTT. Translation gives CASSQAGQGTGELFF.

The V gene is TRBV27, the J gene TRBJ2-7, with D perhaps TRBD2 (5 bases). The CDR3 has 11 amino acids. V lost 9 bases and J 2 bases, leaving 8 bases between the germline ends. Germline V lookup: CDR1 MNHEY, CDR2 SMNVEV (reference sequence). The CDR3 nucleotides are TGTGCCAGTGGGGAGACCTACGAGCAGTACTTC. It yields the protein CASGETYEQYF.

This clone has only a few counts. The chain has TRBV4-1 and TRBJ1-6; TRBD1 matches 10 bases. Germline V gene lookup returns CDR1 MGHRA and CDR2 YSYEKL. V lost 6 bases and J lost 3; bases outside the gene matches: 2. The CDR3 is 15 amino acids. The CDR3 protein is CASRRTGGYNSPLHF. In nucleotides, the CDR3 is TGCGCCAGCAGGCGGACAGGGGGCTATAATTCACCCCTCCACTTT.

V usage is TRBV3-1 (or the pseudogene TRBV3-2) and J usage is TRBJ1-5; 7 nucleotides line up with TRBD1. Per the germline V gene, CDR1 is LGHDT and CDR2 is YNNKEL (reference sequence). The CDR3 is made up of 13 amino acids. V shed 3 bases and J 5 bases; nucleotides not matched to a gene: 1. CDR3 amino acids: CASSQDRYQPQHF. For the CDR3, the DNA is TGTGCCAGCAGCCAGGACAGGTATCAGCCCCAGCATTTT.

This chain uses TRBV11-2 with TRBJ1-1; tentatively, D is TRBD1 (5 bases). Germline loops: CDR1 SGHAT, CDR2 FQNNGV. V was pared by 1 base and J by 0 bases, with 12 bases between. The CDR3 covers 16 residues. The CDR3, as DNA: TGTGCCAGCAGCTTAGGGGGCTCGGGAGTGAACACTGAAGCTTTCTTT. It translates to CASSLGGSGVNTEAFF.